This T cell receptor (beta chain) came from a study of shared clonotypes between healthy human individuals. Overall study results and limits: What limited the represented genetic and exposure-history diversity was the small number of donors.

Per the authors' pipeline: Owing to the provision of junction-only sequences devoid of quality scores by immunoSEQ, filtering differed. Sequencing was performed with immunoSEQ multiplex PCR; in TCRdb, only in-frame clones are kept and a portion is missing. V and J calls and clone size come straight from that table; D and trimming were deduced from the DNA. Of about 480,000 clones detected, 75% to 80% appear once; the ten largest clones hold about an eighth. HIV-negative, healthy adults without recent acute infections or vaccinations were the donors. Donors, without exception, were Caucasian adults residing in Nashville, Tennessee. As concerns this clone: The target antigen is unknown.

The CDR3 is 16 amino acids. The trim removed 2 bases at V and 7 bases at J, leaving 7 bases unmatched. The V gene's germline CDR1 is LNHDA and CDR2 SQIVND (reference sequence). The sequence came from a woman in her thirties or forties in good health. Some clones in this sample may be carry-over from other donors' samples. The chain has TRBV19 and TRBJ2-1, with 11 bases lining up with TRBD2. The sample was PBMCs. The CDR3 reads CASSITLAGVWNEQFF. CDR3 sequence (DNA): TGTGCCAGTAGTATAACACTAGCGGGAGTGTGGAATGAGCAGTTCTTC.